The clone carrying this T cell receptor beta chain was observed a few times. Antigen unknown. The data originate from a study of blood T cells in healthy people across ages. Broader study findings: The long-lived group displayed more naive CD4+ cells, plus higher diversity, than the aged donors did. In older individuals, TCR beta diversity per million T cells was lower, falling roughly linearly with age.

A sample-barcoded 5' primer and a J-beta primer mix were used in a second PCR of about 7 to 11 cycles. Each TCR beta cDNA got a 12-nucleotide random molecular identifier. Each CDR3 protein is one row after TCRdb ran MiXCR on the 5' RACE reads. Here the sample spans about 1.8 million distinct CDR3 sequences, 40% to 55% being singletons. Trimming took off 5 bases at V and 3 bases at J, with 14 bases between the two ends. This CDR3 contains 14 residues. Germline CDR1 reads LNHNV; CDR2 reads YYDKDF (reference sequence). The origin of this receptor is a woman between 35 and 50 years old in good health. The sample taken for sequencing was blood. This chain joins TRBV15 and TRBJ2-7; a possible D gene is TRBD1 (6 bases). The CDR3 DNA reads as TGTGCCACCAGCCTGGACAGAAACCTCTACGAGCAGTACTTC. Its protein product is CATSLDRNLYEQYF. Drawing the rest from reference TRBV15 and TRBJ2-7, the complete variable domain is DAMVIQNPRYQVTQFGKPVTLSCSQTLNHNVMYWYQQKSSQAPKLLFHYYDKDFNNEADTPDNFQSRRPNTSFCFLDIRSPGLGDTAMYLCATSLDRNLYEQYFGPGTRLTVT.